This paragraph reports one T cell receptor (beta chain). This sample was included in a study of blood T cell repertoires in COVID-19. CDR1 is MDHEN, CDR2 SYDVKM, per germline. The CDR3 has 16 amino acids. V lost 8 bases and J 6 bases, leaving 23 bases between the germline ends. The data were produced by immunoSEQ multiplex PCR, yet TCRdb's version contains in-frame clones alone and is incomplete. The sample includes more than 250,000 clones, around nine tenths of them seen just once. The sequence was obtained from a woman under 30 who had recovered from COVID-19. The sample consisted of PBMCs or T cells enriched from blood (not recorded which). The genes are TRBV28 and TRBJ1-5; tentative D call: TRBD1 (5 bases). CDR3 loop: CASRRGGDPNRQPQHF. The CDR3, as DNA: TGTGCCAGCCGCCGGGGCGGGGACCCTAACCGTCAGCCCCAGCATTTT.